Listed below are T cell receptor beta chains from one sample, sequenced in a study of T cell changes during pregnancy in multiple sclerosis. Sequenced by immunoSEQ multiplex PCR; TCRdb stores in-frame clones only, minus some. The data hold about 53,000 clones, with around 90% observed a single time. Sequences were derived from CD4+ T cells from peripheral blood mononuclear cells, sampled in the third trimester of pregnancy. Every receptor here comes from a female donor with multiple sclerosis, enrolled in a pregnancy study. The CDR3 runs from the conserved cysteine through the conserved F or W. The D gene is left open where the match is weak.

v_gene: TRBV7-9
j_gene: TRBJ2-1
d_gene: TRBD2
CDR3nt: TGTGCCAGCAGCCGGGACTACTCCTACAATGAGCAGTTCTTC
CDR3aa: CASSRDYSYNEQFF

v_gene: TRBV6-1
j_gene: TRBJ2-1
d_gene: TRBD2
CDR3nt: TGTGCCAGCAGTGGGACTAGCGGGGGGTTCTACAATGAGCAGTTCTTC
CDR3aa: CASSGTSGGFYNEQFF

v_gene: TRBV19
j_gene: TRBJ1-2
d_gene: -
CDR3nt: TGTGCCAGTCGCGACAGTTTTAGAACGTATGGCTACACCTTC
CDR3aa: CASRDSFRTYGYTF

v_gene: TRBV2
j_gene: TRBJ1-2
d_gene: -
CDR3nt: TGTGCCAGCAGACCAGAAAACTATGGCTACACCTTC
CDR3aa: CASRPENYGYTF

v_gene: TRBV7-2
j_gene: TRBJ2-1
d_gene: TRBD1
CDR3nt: TGTGCCAGCAGCTTGGGACAGGTATACAATGAGCAGTTCTTC
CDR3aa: CASSLGQVYNEQFF

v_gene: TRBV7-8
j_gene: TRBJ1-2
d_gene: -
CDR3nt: TGTGCCAGCCACAGTAACTATGGCTACACCTTC
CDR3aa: CASHSNYGYTF

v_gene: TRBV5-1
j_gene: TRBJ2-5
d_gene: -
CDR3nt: TGCGCCAGCAGCTTGGAACGGGTTCAAGAGACCCAGTACTTC
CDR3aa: CASSLERVQETQYF

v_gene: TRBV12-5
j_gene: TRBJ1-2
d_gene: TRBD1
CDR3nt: TGTGCTAGTGGTTTGACAGGGGGGGGAGGCTACACCTTC
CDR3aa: CASGLTGGGGYTF

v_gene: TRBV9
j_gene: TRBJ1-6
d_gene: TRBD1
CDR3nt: TGTGCCAGCAGCGTTGCGCAGGGGGCTAATTCACCCCTCCACTTT
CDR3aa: CASSVAQGANSPLHF

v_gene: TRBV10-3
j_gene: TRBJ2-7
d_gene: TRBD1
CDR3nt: TGTGCCATCAGTGTGGACAGGGGGCAGCAGTACTTC
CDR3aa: CAISVDRGQQYF

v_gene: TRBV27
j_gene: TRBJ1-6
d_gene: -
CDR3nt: TGTGCCAGCAGTTTTCTTACGGACAAGACCCTCCACTTT
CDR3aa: CASSFLTDKTLHF

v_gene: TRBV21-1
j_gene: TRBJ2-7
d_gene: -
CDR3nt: TGTGCCAGCAGACGGGGGGCAGTCTACGAGCAGTACTTC
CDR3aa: CASRRGAVYEQYF

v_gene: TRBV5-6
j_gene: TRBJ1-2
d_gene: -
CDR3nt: TGTGCCAGCAGCATTACCTTCAGGGGTGGTGGCTACACCTTC
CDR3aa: CASSITFRGGGYTF

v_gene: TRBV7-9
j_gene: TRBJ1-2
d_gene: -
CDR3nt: TGTGCCAGCAGCCTGCGGGGGGACTATGGCTACACCTTC
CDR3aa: CASSLRGDYGYTF

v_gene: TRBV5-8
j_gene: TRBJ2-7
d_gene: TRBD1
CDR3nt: TGTGCCAGCAGCTTGAGGGGGCCCAAGGGAGAGCAGTACTTC
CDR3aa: CASSLRGPKGEQYF

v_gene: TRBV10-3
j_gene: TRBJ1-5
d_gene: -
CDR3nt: TGTGCCATCAGTCTACAGGGTGACAATCAGCCCCAGCATTTT
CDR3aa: CAISLQGDNQPQHF

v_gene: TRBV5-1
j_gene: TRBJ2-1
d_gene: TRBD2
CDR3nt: TGCGCCAGCAGCTTGGCTTTCCCTAGCGGGGTGAATGAGCAGTTCTTC
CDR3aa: CASSLAFPSGVNEQFF

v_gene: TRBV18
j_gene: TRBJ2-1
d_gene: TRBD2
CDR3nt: TGTGCCAGCTCAGCCATCCTGACTAGCCCGGGGGTGCCCTACAATGAGCAGTTCTTC
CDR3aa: CASSAILTSPGVPYNEQFF